This is a list of T cell receptor beta chains from one sample in a study of cytomegalovirus exposure and HLA in healthy donors. The data were produced by immunoSEQ multiplex PCR, yet TCRdb's version contains in-frame clones alone and is incomplete. The sample has around 80,000 clones, about 96% seen once; the top ten hold approximately 1.3%. Sequenced sample: PBMCs. These receptors all come from a woman aged 18-30 years in good health and CMV-seronegative. Both conserved end residues are part of each CDR3.

v_gene,j_gene,len,CDR3aa
TRBV20-1,TRBJ1-1,11,CSAPHNTEAFF
TRBV10-3,TRBJ2-7,12,CAASGGEYEQYF
TRBV13,TRBJ2-7,15,CASSPGTGPHHKQYF
TRBV7-8,TRBJ2-2,13,CASSLMSTGELFF
TRBV27,TRBJ1-2,16,CASSFFQAGVDVDYTF
TRBV7-2,TRBJ2-7,12,CASSSPGYEQYF
TRBV28,TRBJ2-1,13,CASSLGTSGEQFF
TRBV28,TRBJ2-1,15,CASIVGGAGSNEQFF
TRBV6-5,TRBJ2-5,16,CASSYGLAGPPQTQYF
TRBV15,TRBJ1-1,14,CATSVLQGFTEAFF
TRBV18,TRBJ1-5,15,CASSPGRDSNQPQHF
TRBV6-5,TRBJ1-1,12,CASSYSTGEAFF
TRBV7-6,TRBJ2-4,16,CASSSIGEGAKNIQYF
TRBV25-1,TRBJ1-2,12,CASRDRGDGYTF
TRBV6-1,TRBJ2-5,14,CASTELDTQETQYF
TRBV2,TRBJ2-1,15,CASASGRILDNEQFF
TRBV9,TRBJ1-3,15,CASSRNQGAGNTIYF
TRBV18,TRBJ1-1,13,CASVYRGDTEAFF
TRBV29-1,TRBJ1-5,13,CSVLTGFCQPQHF
TRBV10-3,TRBJ1-1,13,CAIGREHSFEAFF
TRBV9,TRBJ2-5,13,CASSVLEQETQYF
TRBV30,TRBJ2-7,17,CAWSGGFGWAGIYEQYF
TRBV6-5,TRBJ2-7,15,CASSYGGLASYEQYF
TRBV23-1,TRBJ1-1,14,CASSQNQGDTEAFF
TRBV14,TRBJ1-4,15,CASSQVRGINEKLFF
TRBV4-1,TRBJ1-1,15,CASSQVDTMNTEAFF